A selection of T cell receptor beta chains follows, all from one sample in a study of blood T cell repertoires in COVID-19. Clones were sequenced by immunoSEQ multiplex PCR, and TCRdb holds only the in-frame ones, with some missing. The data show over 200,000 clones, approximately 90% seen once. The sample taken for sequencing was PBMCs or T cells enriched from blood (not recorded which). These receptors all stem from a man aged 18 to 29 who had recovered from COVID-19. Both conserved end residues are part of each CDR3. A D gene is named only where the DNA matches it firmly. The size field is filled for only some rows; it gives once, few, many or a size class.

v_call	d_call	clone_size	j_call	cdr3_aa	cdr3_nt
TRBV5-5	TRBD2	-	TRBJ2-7	CASSLRGAAGYEQYF	TGTGCCAGCAGCTTACGTGGGGCAGCGGGATACGAGCAGTACTTC
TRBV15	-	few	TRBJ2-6	CATSTGTFSGANVLTF	TGTGCCACCAGCACAGGAACCTTCTCTGGGGCCAACGTCCTGACTTTC
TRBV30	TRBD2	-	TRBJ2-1	CACQVVAGSSYNEQFF	TGTGCCTGCCAAGTAGTAGCGGGAAGCTCCTACAATGAGCAGTTCTTC
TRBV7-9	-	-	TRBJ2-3	CASSLFESLDF	TGTGCCAGCAGCTTATTCGAGAGTCTGGATTTT
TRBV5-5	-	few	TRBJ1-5	CASRPGVGNQPQHF	TGTGCCAGCAGGCCGGGGGTTGGCAATCAGCCCCAGCATTTT
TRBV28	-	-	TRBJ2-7	CASRETGSATYEQYF	TGTGCCAGCAGGGAAACAGGGTCGGCAACCTACGAGCAGTACTTC
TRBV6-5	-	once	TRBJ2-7	CASSYQDSSYEQYF	TGTGCCAGCAGTTACCAGGACAGCTCCTACGAGCAGTACTTC
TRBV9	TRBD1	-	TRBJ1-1	CASSTSDRRDTEAFF	TGTGCCAGCAGCACTTCGGACAGGCGGGACACTGAAGCTTTCTTT
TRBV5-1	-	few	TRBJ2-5	CASSLGRTGQETQYF	TGCGCCAGCAGCCTTGGGAGGACGGGCCAAGAGACCCAGTACTTC
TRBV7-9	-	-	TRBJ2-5	CASSLDGTGTQYF	TGTGCCAGCAGCTTAGATGGCACGGGGACCCAGTACTTC
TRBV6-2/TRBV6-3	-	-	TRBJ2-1	CASSYAGPNYNEQFF	TGTGCCAGCAGTTACGCGGGCCCGAATTACAATGAGCAGTTCTTC
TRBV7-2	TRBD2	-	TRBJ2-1	CASSPGTSGGNEQFF	TGTGCCAGCAGCCCCGGGACTAGCGGGGGCAATGAGCAGTTCTTC
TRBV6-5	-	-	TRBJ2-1	CASSYSVGDNEQFF	TGTGCCAGCAGTTACTCGGTCGGGGACAATGAGCAGTTCTTC
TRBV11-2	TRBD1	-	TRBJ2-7	CASRTTGGSAGVGQYF	TGTGCCAGCAGAACAACAGGGGGCTCCGCGGGTGTGGGGCAGTACTTC
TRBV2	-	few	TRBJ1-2	CATEANQGYGYTF	TGTGCCACCGAGGCGAACCAGGGTTATGGCTACACCTTC
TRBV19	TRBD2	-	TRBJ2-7	CASSPLGGTYEQYF	TGTGCCAGTAGTCCCTTGGGGGGGACCTACGAGCAGTACTTC
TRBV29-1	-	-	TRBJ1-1	CSVRGTEAFF	TGCAGCGTTAGGGGCACTGAAGCTTTCTTT
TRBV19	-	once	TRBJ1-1	CASRAQGDTEAFF	TGTGCCAGTAGGGCACAGGGCGACACTGAAGCTTTCTTT
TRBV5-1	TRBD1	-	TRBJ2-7	CASSRDRGHEQYF	TGCGCCAGCAGTCGGGACAGGGGGCACGAGCAGTACTTC
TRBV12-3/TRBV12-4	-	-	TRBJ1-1	CASSRGSEAFF	TGTGCCAGCAGCCGCGGGTCTGAAGCTTTCTTT
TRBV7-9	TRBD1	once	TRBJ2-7	CASSSRTGQPYEQYF	TGTGCCAGCAGCTCCCGGACAGGGCAGCCCTACGAGCAGTACTTC
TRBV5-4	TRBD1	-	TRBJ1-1	CASSIRQGGGMNTEAFF	TGTGCCAGCAGCATCCGACAGGGGGGTGGGATGAACACTGAAGCTTTCTTT
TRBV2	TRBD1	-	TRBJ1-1	CASSETGQGEGEAFF	TGTGCCAGCAGTGAAACAGGACAGGGCGAAGGTGAAGCTTTCTTT